This T cell receptor (beta chain) stems from a study of molecular identifiers for immune sequencing clone quantification. General study results and limits: In CMV-specific effectors, clones above 20 copies held over 97% of molecules; naive, under 1%. Spiked Jurkat TCR RNA equivalent to one cell reportedly surfaced among roughly 1 million naive cells.

Germline V gene sequence: CDR1 DFQATT, CDR2 SNEGSKA (reference sequence). The CDR3 length is 16 residues. V was trimmed by 0 bases and J by 2 bases, leaving 16 bases between them. MiXCR, applied by TCRdb to the PCR reads, yields one record per CDR3 protein. The sample has approximately 680,000 distinct CDR3 sequences; 25% are singletons. Comment on this clonotype: Antigen: not known.

Sequenced input: naive CD8+ T cells from blood, with Jurkat cell RNA spiked in. As for subset: FACS-sorted CD8+CD4-CCR7+CD45RA+ naive T cells. The chain carries TRBV20-1 and TRBJ2-5; perhaps TRBD2 as D (5 bases). The sequence was collected from a human donor in good health. Some libraries in this study had Jurkat cell RNA spiked in. The CDR3 reads CSARDQYADFQETQYF. As DNA, the CDR3 is TGCAGTGCTAGAGATCAATACGCGGACTTTCAAGAGACCCAGTACTTC.